Listed below are T cell receptor beta chains from one sample, sequenced in a study of neurological immune-mediated disorders. TCRdb re-derived calls from the 5' RACE reads in MiXCR, one entry per CDR3 protein. The sample lists 40,000 or so distinct CDR3 sequences, around 10% occurring once. Sequencing used PBMCs. Source of these receptors: a man in his 60s with HTLV-1-associated myelopathy (HAM/TSP). The CDR3 runs from the conserved cysteine through the conserved F or W. D genes are given only for firm matches. Some rows have no size entry. The others give once, few or many, or a class for an expanded clone.

J gene	D gene	clone size	V gene	CDR3 DNA	CDR3 protein
TRBJ1-2	TRBD1	many	TRBV7-8	TGTGCCAGCAGCGCCCAGACAGGGGGCCTTGGCTACACCTTC	CASSAQTGGLGYTF
TRBJ1-1	-	many	TRBV6-2/TRBV6-3	TGTGCCAGCAGTTACCGCCGTACCGGGGGGACTGAAGCTTTCTTT	CASSYRRTGGTEAFF
TRBJ2-7	-	many	TRBV21-1	TGTGCCAGCAGCCCGACACCGGCCAGCGAGCAGTACTTC	CASSPTPASEQYF
TRBJ2-7	TRBD1	many	TRBV6-1	TGTGCCAGCAGTGAGGGGACAGGGGGCGGCGAGCAGTACTTC	CASSEGTGGGEQYF
TRBJ2-1	-	many	TRBV2	TGTGCCAGCAGCCGAAGACTAGTCAGCTCCTACAATGAGCAGTTCTTC	CASSRRLVSSYNEQFF
TRBJ2-2	TRBD2	many	TRBV5-6	TGTGCCAGCAGGTCCGGGACTAGCGCCGGGGAGCTGTTTTTT	CASRSGTSAGELFF
TRBJ2-1	TRBD1	many	TRBV7-2	TGTGCCAGCCGCCCCCAGGGGGACAATGAGCAGTTCTTC	CASRPQGDNEQFF
TRBJ2-3	-	many	TRBV2	TGTGCCAGCAGTGATGGAGGAACAGATACGCAGTATTTT	CASSDGGTDTQYF
TRBJ2-7	-	many	TRBV27	TGTGCCAGCGCCATAGGGGGTGACAGTTACTACGAGCAGTACTTC	CASAIGGDSYYEQYF
TRBJ2-7	TRBD1	many	TRBV20-1	TGCAGTGCTTTACCCGGGACAGGGGGCGGCGAGCAGTACTTC	CSALPGTGGGEQYF
TRBJ1-1	-	many	TRBV5-6	TGTGCCAGCAGCTTGCCAGGGATTCGGACTGAAGCTTTCTTT	CASSLPGIRTEAFF
TRBJ1-2	TRBD1	many	TRBV7-9	TGTGCCAGCAGCCCACCCTTTGGCAGGGGGCACGACTATGGCTACACCTTC	CASSPPFGRGHDYGYTF
TRBJ2-2	-	many	TRBV27	TGTGCCTCACGTCGGACCCTAAACACCGGGGAGCTGTTTTTT	CASRRTLNTGELFF
TRBJ1-5	-	-	TRBV12-3/TRBV12-4	TGTGCCAGCAGTTTTGAGTCCAGAAATCAGCCCCAGCATTTT	CASSFESRNQPQHF
TRBJ2-7	-	-	TRBV11-2	TGTGCCAGCAGCTTCATGATCGGAGTCGAGCAGTACTTC	CASSFMIGVEQYF
TRBJ2-7	-	-	TRBV27	TGTGCCAGCCCTCCGTCTCTTGACGAGCAGTACTTC	CASPPSLDEQYF
TRBJ2-1	-	many	TRBV20-1	TGCAGTGCTAGAGATGCCGGTGGGAATGAGCAGTTCTTC	CSARDAGGNEQFF
TRBJ2-1	-	many	TRBV7-9	TGTGCCAGCAGCTCCCCGACAGTTGAGCAGTTCTTC	CASSSPTVEQFF
TRBJ2-7	TRBD1	many	TRBV20-1	TGCAGCGGACAGGTTTCCTACGAGCAGTACTTC	CSGQVSYEQYF
TRBJ1-1	-	many	TRBV11-2	TGTGCCAGCAGCTACCTACAGGGCGACACTGAAGCTTTCTTT	CASSYLQGDTEAFF
TRBJ1-1	-	many	TRBV27	TGTGCCAGCAGTTTTAGGCTGCTCACTGAAGCTTTCTTT	CASSFRLLTEAFF
TRBJ2-7	TRBD2	many	TRBV6-9	TGTGCCATCACCCGGCGGGGGTCCTACGAGCAGTACTTC	CAITRRGSYEQYF
TRBJ2-7	TRBD2	many	TRBV5-1	TGCGCCAGCAGCCTGACTAGCGGGAGGGCCCTAGGCTACGAGCAGTACTTC	CASSLTSGRALGYEQYF
TRBJ2-7	-	many	TRBV12-3/TRBV12-4	TGTGCCAGCAGTTTAGGCAGGGTACACGAGCAGTACTTC	CASSLGRVHEQYF
TRBJ2-5	-	many	TRBV5-6	TGTGCCAGCAGCTTATCCTTGGGGGATGCAGAGACCCAGTACTTC	CASSLSLGDAETQYF
TRBJ2-3	TRBD1	many	TRBV6-2/TRBV6-3	TGTGCCAGCAGGCTAGCCGGGACAGGGCAGTATTTT	CASRLAGTGQYF
TRBJ1-3	-	many	TRBV5-6	TGTGCCAGCAGCCCCGGTAATAGGGGAAACACCATATATTTT	CASSPGNRGNTIYF
TRBJ2-7	-	many	TRBV5-1	TGCGCCAACAGGATTCGGGAGCTGGGCGAGCAGTACTTC	CANRIRELGEQYF
TRBJ1-1	-	many	TRBV5-1	TGCGCCAGCAGCTGGAAGGTGAACACTGAAGCTTTCTTT	CASSWKVNTEAFF
TRBJ2-3	-	many	TRBV27	TGTGCCAGCGCACGACGCACAGATACGCAGTATTTT	CASARRTDTQYF
TRBJ2-3	TRBD2	many	TRBV27	TGTGCCAGCATCCCCCGGTGGACTAGCGTTTTTGCTACGCAGTATTTT	CASIPRWTSVFATQYF
TRBJ1-2	-	many	TRBV20-1	TGCAGTGCCACGGACGTCGGGTATGGCTACACCTTC	CSATDVGYGYTF
TRBJ2-3	-	-	TRBV12-3/TRBV12-4	TGTGCCAGCAGTTTAGAGCTAGCACCCCAGTTAGATACGCAGTATTTT	CASSLELAPQLDTQYF
TRBJ2-5	-	medium-sized	TRBV20-1	TGCAGTGCTAAATCAAGGGTTAGGGCAGAGACCCAGTACTTC	CSAKSRVRAETQYF
TRBJ2-2	-	many	TRBV29-1	TGCAGCGGTACAGAGGATAACACCGGGGAGCTGTTTTTT	CSGTEDNTGELFF
TRBJ1-4	TRBD1	many	TRBV28	TGTGCCAGCAGTCCCGACGACAGGGGGAAGGTGACTAATGAAAAACTGTTTTTT	CASSPDDRGKVTNEKLFF
TRBJ2-3	-	-	TRBV15	TGTGCCACCAGCAGCCAGGGGGATACGCAGTATTTT	CATSSQGDTQYF
TRBJ2-7	-	many	TRBV11-3	TGTGCCAGCAGCCCCTGGACCAGCTCCTACGAGCAGTACTTC	CASSPWTSSYEQYF
TRBJ2-2	TRBD1	many	TRBV6-2/TRBV6-3	TGTGCCAGCACCACAGGGGGATCCGGGGAGCTGTTTTTT	CASTTGGSGELFF
TRBJ2-5	TRBD1	few	TRBV12-3/TRBV12-4	TGTGCCAGCGACAACAGGGGGCGAAGTGAACAAGAGACCCAGTACTTC	CASDNRGRSEQETQYF
TRBJ1-2	-	many	TRBV25-1	TGTGCCAGCAGTGACCACCTTGGAGCCAACTATGGCTACACCTTC	CASSDHLGANYGYTF
TRBJ2-7	-	many	TRBV5-1	TGCGCCAGCAGCTTGAACCGGGACTACGAGCAGTACTTC	CASSLNRDYEQYF
TRBJ1-5	-	few	TRBV7-8	TGTGCCAGCAGCCCCGACGGGACACGCTTTGGGAGCAATCAGCCCCAGCATTTT	CASSPDGTRFGSNQPQHF
TRBJ1-5	TRBD1	many	TRBV20-1	TGCAGTGCTAGGGACGCAAGGACAGGCTATAGCAATCAGCCCCAGCATTTT	CSARDARTGYSNQPQHF
TRBJ2-2	-	many	TRBV7-9	TGTGCCAGCAGCGACAGGAACACCGGGGAGCTGTTTTTT	CASSDRNTGELFF
TRBJ2-7	-	many	TRBV20-1	TGCAGTGCTCTCCGGGACGGAGCCTCCTACGAGCAGTACTTC	CSALRDGASYEQYF
TRBJ1-1	TRBD1	many	TRBV18	TGTGCCAGCTCACCTACGACAGGGGGGAGCATGAACACTGAAGCTTTCTTT	CASSPTTGGSMNTEAFF
TRBJ1-2	-	many	TRBV5-1	TGCGCCAGCAGCCTAGACAGCGCTTCTAACTATGGCTACACCTTC	CASSLDSASNYGYTF
TRBJ2-1	TRBD2	many	TRBV5-1	TGCGCCAGCAGCTTGGTTAGCGGGAGGGCCCGCTACAATGAGCAGTTCTTC	CASSLVSGRARYNEQFF
TRBJ2-7	TRBD2	many	TRBV10-3	TGTGCCACCCAGGTCGGGACTAGCGGGATTTACGAGCAGTACTTC	CATQVGTSGIYEQYF
TRBJ2-7	TRBD2	many	TRBV5-1	TGCGCCAGCAGCTTGGCCGGGACTAGCGGGAGCTCCTACGAGCAGTACTTC	CASSLAGTSGSSYEQYF
TRBJ1-2	-	many	TRBV20-1	TGCAGTGCTAGTGGGGCATTGGAGGGGACTAACTATGGCTACACCTTC	CSASGALEGTNYGYTF
TRBJ1-2	-	-	TRBV6-5	TGTGCCAGCAGTACCCCGAGGACAGTAGGAAACTATGGCTACACCTTC	CASSTPRTVGNYGYTF
TRBJ2-1	TRBD2	many	TRBV7-2	TGTGCCAGCAGCACGGGACTAGCGGGAGGGACCAATGAGCAGTTCTTC	CASSTGLAGGTNEQFF
TRBJ2-5	-	many	TRBV5-1	TGCGCCAGCAGCTTGGCCCCCCGGGGAGGAGAGACCCAGTACTTC	CASSLAPRGGETQYF